A selection of T cell receptor beta chains follows, all from one sample in a study of T cells in Graves' hyperthyroidism and ophthalmopathy. TCRdb analysed the multiplex PCR reads with MiXCR anew, one entry per CDR3 protein. The repertoire holds fewer than 700,000 distinct CDR3 sequences, roughly 17% seen once, with roughly 15% in the top ten. The sample consisted of blood. These TCRs come from a woman younger than 30 with Graves' ophthalmopathy. CDR3s include the opening cysteine and the closing phenylalanine or tryptophan. A D gene is named only where the DNA matches it firmly. The size entry is marked missing in some rows and otherwise reads once, few, many or a size class.

CASSSLRRGWDEQYF	TGTGCCAGCAGCTCCCTTCGCAGGGGGTGGGACGAGCAGTACTTC	-	TRBV7-9	TRBD1	TRBJ2-7
CASSLGRGLNSPLHF	TGTGCCAGCAGCTTAGGCAGGGGGCTTAATTCACCCCTCCACTTT	many	TRBV11-2	TRBD1	TRBJ1-6
CASSLAGGGNSPLHF	TGTGCCAGCAGCTTAGCAGGGGGCGGTAATTCACCCCTCCACTTT	-	TRBV7-2	TRBD1	TRBJ1-6
CASSLNFFYEQYF	TGCGCCAGCAGCTTGAACTTCTTCTACGAGCAGTACTTC	-	TRBV5-1	-	TRBJ2-7
CASSETIQLGGYTF	TGTGCCAGCAGTGAAACCATACAACTTGGCGGCTACACCTTC	few	TRBV6-1	-	TRBJ1-2
CASSHGTSGGEQFF	TGTGCCAGCAGCCACGGGACTAGCGGGGGGGAGCAGTTCTTC	many	TRBV3-1	TRBD2	TRBJ2-1
CASSARQGAWTEAFF	TGTGCCAGCAGCGCCAGACAGGGGGCATGGACTGAAGCTTTCTTT	many	TRBV9	TRBD1	TRBJ1-1
CASSPGSGSSGELFF	TGTGCCAGCAGTCCCGGGAGCGGGTCCTCCGGGGAGCTGTTTTTT	-	TRBV6-1	-	TRBJ2-2
CASSLLAGGLNGQFF	TGTGCCAGCAGCTTACTAGCGGGGGGGCTCAATGGGCAGTTCTTC	few	TRBV11-2	TRBD2	TRBJ2-1
CASSSTSSPSYEQYF	TGTGCCAGCAGCTCCACATCTAGCCCATCCTACGAGCAGTACTTC	-	TRBV7-9	-	TRBJ2-7
CAWSGAGAGNQPQHF	TGTGCCTGGAGTGGGGCAGGGGCTGGCAATCAGCCCCAGCATTTT	-	TRBV30	-	TRBJ1-5
CASSTGTGNQPQHF	TGTGCCAGCAGTACCGGGACGGGGAATCAGCCCCAGCATTTT	many	TRBV28	-	TRBJ1-5
CASREGGGNTEAFF	TGTGCCAGCAGGGAGGGCGGCGGCAACACTGAAGCTTTCTTT	many	TRBV2	-	TRBJ1-1
CASSLATSDTEAFF	TGTGCCAGCAGCCTGGCCACTTCGGACACTGAAGCTTTCTTT	many	TRBV13	-	TRBJ1-1
CASSLTEHYNSPLHF	TGTGCCAGCAGCTTAACAGAACACTACAATTCACCCCTCCACTTT	many	TRBV7-2	-	TRBJ1-6